The 24 T cell receptor beta chains below come from one sample, sequenced in a study of tumor-infiltrating lymphocytes in primary liver carcinoma. TCR beta cDNA was prepared out of around 460 ng total RNA by means of a constant-region primer. Generation of the TCR beta libraries relied on three nested multiplex PCR rounds using slightly modified ARM-PCR. Amplification in the first two PCR rounds was performed using TRBV1-TRBV30 forward primers and a C-beta reverse primer for around 9 cycles each. TCRdb independently ran MiXCR on the multiplex PCR reads; one entry per CDR3 protein. The sample lists 20,000 to 25,000 distinct CDR3 sequences, 60% to 80% seen once, with just under 40% in the top ten. RNA and DNA were co-extracted from approximately 20-30 mg of unsorted bulk tissue. The specimen sequenced was liver tumor tissue from sampling region 1. The subset here: tumor region T1, superior pole. The receptor source for this set is a woman aged 25 to 39 with primary liver carcinoma and hepatitis B virus infection.

A note on this clonotype: Because it lacks the conserved phenylalanine or tryptophan at the end, this CDR3 is likely a read error. This chain links TRBV5-4 with TRBJ2-3, with a weak D call TRBD1 (5 bases). The germline gives CDR1 SGHNT, CDR2 YYREEE (reference sequence). CDR3 size: 17 residues. The CDR3 bases are TGTGTCAGCAGCGTAGATGGACACCCTCCACCCACAGATACGCAGTATCTT. Translation gives CVSSVDGHPPPTDTQYL.

On this clonotype: This clone may be a read error of a much larger clone one base away. This likely comes from a read error, as the CDR3 has no conserved phenylalanine or tryptophan at its end. The rearrangement links TRBV28 to TRBJ2-1; tentatively, D is TRBD1 or TRBD2 (5 bases each). Germline CDR1 and CDR2: MDHEN and SYDVKM. With 3 bases removed from V and 6 bases from J, the gap between germline ends came to 15 bases. This CDR3 contains 15 residues. The CDR3 loop is CASSFVVVGRNEQFS. CDR3 sequence (DNA): TGTGCCAGCAGTTTCGTGGTAGTGGGACGCAATGAGCAGTTCTCC.

This chain links TRBV11-2 with TRBJ1-2; perhaps TRBD1 as D (6 bases). This CDR3 has 13 amino acids. The germline V and J ends were trimmed by 7 bases and 10 bases, with 19 bases remaining between them. Germline V gene lookup returns CDR1 SGHAT and CDR2 FQNNGV. The CDR3 DNA reads as TGTGCCAGCACTAAGGGGGGGGGTGCAGACTACACCTTC. Protein: CASTKGGGADYTF.

The V gene is TRBV10-2, the J gene TRBJ2-3; 8 bases line up with TRBD1. The length of the CDR3 is 16 residues. CDR1 and CDR2 from the germline V gene are WSHSY and SAAADI. Unmatched junction bases numbered 13, after V lost 5 bases and J lost 6 bases. The CDR3, as DNA: TGCGCCAGCAGTCGAGGACAGGGCCACCCCTTGGATACGCAGTATTTT. This encodes CASSRGQGHPLDTQYF.

The chain combines TRBV11-2 with TRBJ1-1; TRBD1 matches 12 bases. This CDR3 is 20 amino acids long. From germline, CDR1 is SGHAT and CDR2 FQNNGV. For the CDR3, the DNA is TGTACCAACAGCGCTCGGGACAGGGGGCCCAAGAGGTCGAGTAACACTGAAGCTTTCTTT. Its translation is CTNSARDRGPKRSSNTEAFF.

In its sample, this clonotype was seen once. The V gene is TRBV19, the J gene TRBJ2-7, with no clear D. CDR1 and CDR2 from the germline V gene are LNHDA and SQIVND (reference sequence). V lost 4 bases and J lost 4, with 8 bases in between. The CDR3 loop spans 12 amino acids. The CDR3 coding sequence is TGTGCCAGTAGTACTACAGCGTACGAGCAGTACTTC. Translating gives CASSTTAYEQYF.

This clonotype is categorized as medium-sized. This chain links TRBV6-1 with TRBJ2-7, with a possible D match to TRBD2 (6 bases). V lost 4 bases and J 7 bases, leaving 20 bases between the germline ends. The CDR3 has 15 residues. In germline, CDR1 is MNHNS, CDR2 SASEGT. The CDR3: CASSGSLGIGGEQYF. The CDR3 DNA is TGTGCCAGCAGTGGGAGTCTGGGGATAGGAGGGGAGCAGTACTTC.

A note on this clonotype: Sequence at one end of the junction differs from germline and may be a read error. The chain has TRBV6-1 and TRBJ1-2, with D hard to call. The CDR3 contains 18 residues. Germline CDR1 is MNHNS and CDR2 is SASEGT. The CDR3 loop is CTSGERFLVLRANYGYTF. The CDR3 DNA reads as TGTACCAGCGGTGAGCGGTTCCTGGTCCTTAGAGCTAACTATGGCTACACCTTC.

This chain links TRBV4-3 with TRBJ2-1, with a possible D match to TRBD2 (5 bases). V was shortened by 0 bases and J by 16 bases, with 25 bases between the two germline ends. The V gene's germline CDR1 is LGHNA and CDR2 YSLEER. CDR3 size: 16 residues. In nucleotides, the CDR3 is TGCGCCAGCAGCCAAGATGAGGGAAGCTCCTACAATGACCAATTCTTC. Translation gives CASSQDEGSSYNDQFF.

Note on this clonotype: This likely comes from a read error, as the CDR3 has no conserved phenylalanine or tryptophan at its end. CDR3 DNA: TGTGCCAGCAGTGAACGGCTCCTGGTCCTTAGATTTATCCATGGCTACACCTCC. It yields the protein CASSERLLVLRFIHGYTS. The genes are TRBV6-1 and TRBJ1-2; D not resolved. Trimming pared 2 bases from V and 6 bases from J, leaving 25 bases between. This CDR3 contains 18 residues. The germline gives CDR1 MNHNS, CDR2 SASEGT.

This clonotype was observed at least ten times. This sequence joins TRBV11-2 and TRBJ2-7, with TRBD2 identical over 8 bases. CDR3 length: 14 residues. V lost 5 bases and J lost 0; bases outside the gene matches: 3. CDR1 and CDR2 from the germline V gene are SGHAT and FQNNGV. The CDR3 coding sequence is TGTGCCAGCAGCGATAGCGGGATCTCCTACGAGCAGTACTTC. This sequence encodes CASSDSGISYEQYF.

Of note for this clonotype: An end of the junction differs from the germline gene, which may be a read error. The V and J genes are TRBV14 and TRBJ2-7, with D maybe TRBD2 (6 bases). CDR1 SGHDN and CDR2 FVKESK come from the germline V gene. The CDR3 sequence is 14 residues long. Here the CDR3 DNA reads TGTGCCAGCAGCCAGGCGGCGGGGACTGACTACGAGCACTTC. Its translation: CASSQAAGTDYEHF.

This chain uses TRBV4-2 with TRBJ1-1; D perhaps matches TRBD1 (5 bases). Trimming stripped 2 bases from V and 13 bases from J, with 20 bases between. The CDR3 has 14 residues. CDR1 is LGHNA and CDR2 is YNFKEQ in the germline V gene. The DNA of the CDR3 is TGTGCCAGCAGCCAACTAGGGGAACGGAGTGAAATTTTCTTT. As protein: CASSQLGERSEIFF.

Details on this clonotype: The junction shows a germline mismatch at one end, possibly a read error. This chain links TRBV7-9 with TRBJ2-3; D could derive from TRBD1 or TRBD2 (5 bases each). Germline CDR1 and CDR2: SEHNR and FQNEAQ (reference sequence). This CDR3 spans 16 amino acids. CDR3 sequence (DNA): TGTGCCAGCGGCTTAGAAAGGGGACGGCAAGAAGATACGCCGTATTTT. It translates to CASGLERGRQEDTPYF. Supplemented by reference TRBV7-9 and TRBJ2-3, the full variable domain reads DTGVSQNPRHKITKRGQNVTFRCDPISEHNRLYWYRQTLGQGPEFLTYFQNEAQLEKSRLLSDRFSAERPKGSFSTLEIQRTEQGDSAMYLCASGLERGRQEDTPYFGPGTRLTVL.

A remark on this clonotype: This CDR3 is missing its conserved last phenylalanine or tryptophan, likely due to a read error. The DNA is left out, because the CDR3 cannot be placed on it with certainty; the CDR3 is given as TCRdb lists it. The rearrangement joins TRBV6-1 to TRBJ2-7; the D call in the table, TRBD1, was not verified against the DNA. The CDR3 spans 12 residues, counting both ends. Germline loops: CDR1 MNHNS, CDR2 SASEGT. CDR3 protein: CVSRKDSYEQYL.

V gene TRBV11-2 combines with J gene TRBJ2-7; no clear D gene. V lost 5 bases to trimming and J lost 7 bases, with 15 bases between them. Looked up from germline, CDR1 is SGHAT and CDR2 is FQNNGV. The CDR3 runs to 13 residues. The CDR3, as DNA: TGTGCCAGCAGCCCCTCGAATATGGGTGAGCAGTACTTC. Protein: CASSPSNMGEQYF.

Turning to this clonotype: One junction end disagrees with the germline gene, perhaps due to a read error. The chain has TRBV30 and TRBJ1-1; D is undetermined. The CDR3 is 16 amino acids. Germline V gene sequence: CDR1 GTSNPN, CDR2 SVGIG (reference sequence). The CDR3 spells CPWNVCGRLPNTEAFF. CDR3 nucleotide sequence: TGTCCCTGGAATGTATGTGGCAGGCTTCCGAACACTGAAGCTTTCTTC.

This clonotype is medium-sized by share. This chain joins TRBV12-3 or TRBV12-4 and TRBJ2-1; 9 nucleotides line up with TRBD1. V shed 2 bases, J shed 5 bases, and the junction held 4 bases outside the gene matches. This CDR3 spans 15 amino acids. The CDR3 loop is CASSLRTGENNEQFF. The CDR3 DNA reads TGTGCCAGCAGTTTACGGACAGGGGAGAACAATGAGCAGTTCTTC.

This clonotype was observed a few times. This chain uses TRBV7-3 with TRBJ2-1; TRBD2 aligns across 14 bases. CDR3 length: 18 residues. Germline-derived CDR1 and CDR2 are SGHTA and FQGTGA. J gave up 7 bases and V 4 bases, and 12 bases lay outside the gene matches. CDR3 DNA: TGTGCCAGCAGCTCGGTGGGAGGGACTAGCGGGAGAGCAAATGAGCAGTTCTTC. This gives the protein CASSSVGGTSGRANEQFF.

As regards this clonotype: One junction end disagrees with the germline gene, perhaps due to a read error. V and J are TRBV2 and TRBJ1-6, with D tentatively TRBD1 (5 bases). Germline V gene lookup returns CDR1 SNHLY and CDR2 FYNNEI. CDR3 length: 15 amino acids. CDR3 loop: CASTEGRPGNSHLHF. In nucleotides, the CDR3 is TGTGCCAGCACGGAGGGGCGACCGGGGAATTCACACCTCCACTTT.

As regards this clonotype: It is likely a read error, because the conserved phenylalanine at the end of the CDR3 is missing. V usage is TRBV6-1 and J usage is TRBJ1-2; D gene ambiguous. The ends were cut back, 2 bases at V and 0 bases at J, with 19 bases in the middle. Germline V gives CDR1 MNHNS, CDR2 SASEGT. There are 18 residues in the CDR3. Here the CDR3 DNA reads TGTGCCAGCAGTGAACGGCATCTGGTCCTTAGATCTAACTATGGCTACACCCTC. Protein sequence: CASSERHLVLRSNYGYTL.

The chain carries TRBV5-8 and TRBJ2-1, with D hard to call. The V gene's germline CDR1 is SGHTS and CDR2 YDEGEE. The CDR3 is 11 residues long. With 10 bases removed from V and 8 bases from J, the gap between germline ends came to 13 bases. The DNA for the CDR3 is TGTGCCTTGGGTCGTCCCGATGAGCAGTTCTTC. It yields the protein CALGRPDEQFF.

This chain uses TRBV6-6 with TRBJ2-3; weak D call: TRBD2 (6 bases). The CDR3 loop spans 17 amino acids. CDR1 and CDR2 from the germline V gene are MNHNY and SVGAGI (reference sequence). The CDR3 loop is CSSSYSFGSGSTDTQYF. The CDR3 coding sequence is TGTAGCAGCAGCTACTCTTTTGGCAGCGGGTCCACAGATACGCAGTATTTT.

In the case of this clonotype: At one of its ends the junction is not consistent with the germline gene, which may arise from a read error. This chain links TRBV5-4 with TRBJ2-3; 10 nucleotides align to TRBD2. Per germline, CDR1 SGHNT and CDR2 YYREEE (reference sequence). The CDR3 is made up of 18 amino acids. The CDR3 protein is CVSSSPVASGSRTDTQYF. In DNA form, the CDR3 reads TGTGTCAGCAGTAGCCCGGTGGCTAGCGGGAGTCGGACAGATACGCAGTATTTT.